This T cell receptor (beta chain) was recovered during a study of OX40 agonist ivuxolimab in advanced cancers. About the study: It was permissible to have had prior anti-PD-1, anti-PD-L1 or anti-CTLA-4 therapy, and approximately 40% had some.

The assay was immunoSEQ multiplex PCR, and TCRdb's table has in-frame clones only and misses some. The table has about 70,000 clones, roughly 87% seen once. Anyone with autoimmune disease history or systemic immunosuppression was excluded. Trimming shortened V by 7 bases and J by 4 bases, and 19 bases separated the two germline ends. Germline loops: CDR1 SGHVS, CDR2 FQNEAQ. The CDR3 has 16 amino acids. This clone showed up just once. The chain couples TRBV7-8 to TRBJ2-2, with D possibly called TRBD1 or TRBD2 (7 bases each). The sequenced sample was CD4+ or CD8+ T cells sorted from blood, obtained in a trial of the OX40 agonist ivuxolimab. This TCR derives from an adult with an advanced solid tumor such as melanoma, head and neck, liver or kidney cancer. The DNA for the CDR3 is TGTGCCAGCACCCAAGGGGGCGGGAGACCCACCGGGGAGCTGTTTTTT. Its protein is CASTQGGGRPTGELFF.